The entry below describes one T cell receptor (beta chain). TCR beta was sequenced from blood CD8+ and CD4+ T cells. The control participants were healthy donors, and these controls were matched with respect to both age and sex. Negative isolation yielded the CD8+ and CD4+ T cells, while FACS enriched the TEMRA cells. This entry is derived from a study of CD8 T cells in Susac syndrome. CDR1 SGHVS and CDR2 FQNEAQ come from the germline V gene. J lost 7 bases, V lost 2 bases, and 5 bases had no gene match. This CDR3 comprises 14 residues. Reverse transcription of about 0.45 to 1 ug RNA used random hexamers. An immunoSEQ multiplex PCR generated amplified TCR beta CDR3 products spanning 54 Vbeta and 13 Jbeta. TCRdb processed the immunoSEQ multiplex PCR reads anew with MiXCR; each CDR3 protein has one entry. The sample carries 150,000 or so distinct CDR3 sequences, roughly nine tenths recorded once.

Sequencing was done on a sample of CD4+ T cells from PBMCs. The source is a human donor in good health. The chain links TRBV7-8 to TRBJ2-7, with TRBD2 matching 10 bases. DNA of the CDR3: TGTGCCAGCAGCTTAAAAGCGGGAGGGGAAGAGCAGTACTTC. It codes for CASSLKAGGEEQYF. Full variable domain (rest looked up from reference TRBV7-8 and TRBJ2-7): GAGVSQSPRYKVAKRGQDVALRCDPISGHVSLFWYQQALGQGPEFLTYFQNEAQLDKSGLPSDRFFAERPEGSVSTLKIQRTQQEDSAVYLCASSLKAGGEEQYFGPGTRLTVT.